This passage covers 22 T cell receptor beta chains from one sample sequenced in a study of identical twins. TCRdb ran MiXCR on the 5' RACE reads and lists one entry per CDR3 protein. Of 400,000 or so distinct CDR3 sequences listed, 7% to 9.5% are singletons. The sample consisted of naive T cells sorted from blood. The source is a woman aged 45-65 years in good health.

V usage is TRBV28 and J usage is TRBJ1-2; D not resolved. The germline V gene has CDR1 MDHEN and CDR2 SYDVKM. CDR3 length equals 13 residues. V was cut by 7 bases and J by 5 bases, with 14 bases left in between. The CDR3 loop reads CASTSEVEYGYTF. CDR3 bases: TGTGCCAGCACTTCGGAGGTTGAGTATGGCTACACCTTC.

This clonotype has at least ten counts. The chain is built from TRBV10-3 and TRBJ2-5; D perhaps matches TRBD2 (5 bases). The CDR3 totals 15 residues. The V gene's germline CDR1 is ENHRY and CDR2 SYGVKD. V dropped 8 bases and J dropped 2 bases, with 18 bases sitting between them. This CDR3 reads CAIGSGQIGQETQYF. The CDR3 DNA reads TGTGCCATCGGGAGTGGGCAAATTGGGCAAGAGACCCAGTACTTC.

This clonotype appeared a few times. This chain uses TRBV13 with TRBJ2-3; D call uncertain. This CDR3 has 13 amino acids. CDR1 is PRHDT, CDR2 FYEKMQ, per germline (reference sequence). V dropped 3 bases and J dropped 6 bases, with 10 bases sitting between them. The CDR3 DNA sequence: TGTGCCAGCAGCTTGGTCCGCGAGGATACGCAGTATTTT. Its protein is CASSLVREDTQYF.

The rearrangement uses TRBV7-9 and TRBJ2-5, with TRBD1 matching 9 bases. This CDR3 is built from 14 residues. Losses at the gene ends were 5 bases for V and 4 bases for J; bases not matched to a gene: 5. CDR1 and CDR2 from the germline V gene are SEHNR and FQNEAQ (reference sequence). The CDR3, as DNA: TGTGCCAGCAGCCAGGACAGGGGTCTAGAGACCCAGTACTTC. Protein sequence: CASSQDRGLETQYF.

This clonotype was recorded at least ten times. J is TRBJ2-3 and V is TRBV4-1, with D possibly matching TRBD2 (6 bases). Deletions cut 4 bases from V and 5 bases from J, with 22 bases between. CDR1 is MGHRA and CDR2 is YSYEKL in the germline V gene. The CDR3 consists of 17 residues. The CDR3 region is CASSLSRGRGSLDTQYF. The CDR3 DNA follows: TGCGCCAGCAGCCTCTCAAGAGGCCGGGGGTCTTTAGATACGCAGTATTTT.

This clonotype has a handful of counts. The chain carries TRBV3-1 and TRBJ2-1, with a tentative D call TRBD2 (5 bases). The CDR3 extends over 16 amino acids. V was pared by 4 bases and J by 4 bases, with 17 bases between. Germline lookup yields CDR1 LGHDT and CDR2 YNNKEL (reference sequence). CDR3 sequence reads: CASSPSDGKRYNEQFF. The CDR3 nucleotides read TGTGCCAGCAGCCCCTCAGACGGGAAAAGGTACAATGAGCAGTTCTTC.

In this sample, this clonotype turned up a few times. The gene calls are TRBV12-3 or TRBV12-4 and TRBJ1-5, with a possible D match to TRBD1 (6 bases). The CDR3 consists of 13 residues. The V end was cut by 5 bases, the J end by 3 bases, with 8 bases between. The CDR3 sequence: CASSRGPNQPQHF. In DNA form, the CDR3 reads TGTGCCAGCAGTCGGGGGCCCAATCAGCCCCAGCATTTT.

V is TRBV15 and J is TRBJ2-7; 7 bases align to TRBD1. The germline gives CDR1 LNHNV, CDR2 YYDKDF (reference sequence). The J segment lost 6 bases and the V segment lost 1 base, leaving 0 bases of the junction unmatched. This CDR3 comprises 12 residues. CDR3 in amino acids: CATSRAGGEQYV. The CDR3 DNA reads TGTGCCACCAGCAGAGCAGGGGGCGAGCAGTACGTC.

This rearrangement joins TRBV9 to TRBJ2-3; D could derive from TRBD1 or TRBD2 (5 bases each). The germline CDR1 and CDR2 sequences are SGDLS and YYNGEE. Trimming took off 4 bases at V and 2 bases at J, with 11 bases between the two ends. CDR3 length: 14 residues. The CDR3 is CASSRDLATDTQYF. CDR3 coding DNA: TGTGCCAGCAGCCGGGACCTTGCCACAGATACGCAGTATTTT.

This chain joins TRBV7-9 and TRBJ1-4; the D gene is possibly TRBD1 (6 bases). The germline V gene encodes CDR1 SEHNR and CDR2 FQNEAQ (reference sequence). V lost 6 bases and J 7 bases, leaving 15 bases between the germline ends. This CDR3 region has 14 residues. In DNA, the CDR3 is TGTGCCAGCAGTAGCCGGGACACGACTGAAAAACTGTTTTTT. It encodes CASSSRDTTEKLFF.

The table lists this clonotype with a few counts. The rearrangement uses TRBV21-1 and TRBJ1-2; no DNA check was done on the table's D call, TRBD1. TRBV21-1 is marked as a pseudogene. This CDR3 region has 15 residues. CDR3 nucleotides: TGTGCCAGCAGCAAAAGACAGGGATCTAACTATGGCTACACCTTC. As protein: CASSKRQGSNYGYTF.

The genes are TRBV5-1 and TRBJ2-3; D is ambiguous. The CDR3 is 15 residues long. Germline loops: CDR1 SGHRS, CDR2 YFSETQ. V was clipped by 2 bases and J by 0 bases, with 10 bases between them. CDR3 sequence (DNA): TGCGCCAGCAGCTTCCGGAGAACTAGCACAGATACGCAGTATTTT. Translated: CASSFRRTSTDTQYF.

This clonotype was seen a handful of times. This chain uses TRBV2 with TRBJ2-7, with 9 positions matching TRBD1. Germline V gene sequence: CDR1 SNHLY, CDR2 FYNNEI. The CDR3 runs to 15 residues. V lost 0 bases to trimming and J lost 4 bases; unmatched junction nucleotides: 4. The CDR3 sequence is CASSEAGTGIYEQYF. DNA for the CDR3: TGTGCCAGCAGTGAAGCCGGGACAGGGATTTACGAGCAGTACTTC.

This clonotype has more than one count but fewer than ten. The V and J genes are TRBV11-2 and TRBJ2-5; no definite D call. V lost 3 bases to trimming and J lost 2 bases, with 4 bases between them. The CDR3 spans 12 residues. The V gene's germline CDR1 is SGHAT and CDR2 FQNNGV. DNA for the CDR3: TGTGCCAGCAGCTTGAAGCAAGAGACCCAGTACTTC. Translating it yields CASSLKQETQYF.

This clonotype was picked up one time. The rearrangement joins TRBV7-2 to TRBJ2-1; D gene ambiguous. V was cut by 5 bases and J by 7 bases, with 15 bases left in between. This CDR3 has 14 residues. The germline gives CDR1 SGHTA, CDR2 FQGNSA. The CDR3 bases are TGTGCCAGCAGCCCCAGGCGAAGATTAAATGAGCAGTTCTTC. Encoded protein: CASSPRRRLNEQFF.

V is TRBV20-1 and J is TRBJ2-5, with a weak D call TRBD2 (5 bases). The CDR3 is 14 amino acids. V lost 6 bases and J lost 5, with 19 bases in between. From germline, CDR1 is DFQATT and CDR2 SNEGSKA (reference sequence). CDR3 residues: CSATSGLATETQYF. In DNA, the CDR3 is TGCAGTGCCACCTCCGGGCTAGCTACTGAGACCCAGTACTTC.

As DNA, the CDR3 is TGCGCCAGCAGCTTTACAGGGACAGAGACCCAGTACTTC. Translating it yields CASSFTGTETQYF. This sequence joins TRBV5-1 and TRBJ2-5; the D gene is possibly TRBD1 (6 bases). The V and J ends lost 2 bases and 4 bases respectively, with 9 bases between them. CDR1 and CDR2 (germline): SGHRS, YFSETQ. This CDR3 is built from 13 residues.

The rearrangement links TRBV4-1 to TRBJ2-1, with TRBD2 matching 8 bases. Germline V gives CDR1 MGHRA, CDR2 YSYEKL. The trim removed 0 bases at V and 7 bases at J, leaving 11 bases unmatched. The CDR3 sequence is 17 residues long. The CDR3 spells CASSQDSPAGVVNEQFF. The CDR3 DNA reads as TGCGCCAGCAGCCAAGATAGTCCAGCGGGAGTCGTAAATGAGCAGTTCTTC.

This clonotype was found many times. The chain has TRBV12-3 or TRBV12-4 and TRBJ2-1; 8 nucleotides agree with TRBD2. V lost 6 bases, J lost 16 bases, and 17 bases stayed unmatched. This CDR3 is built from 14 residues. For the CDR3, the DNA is TGTGCCAGCAGGCGATCCCCGGGACTAGTAAGGGAATTCTTC. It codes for CASRRSPGLVREFF.

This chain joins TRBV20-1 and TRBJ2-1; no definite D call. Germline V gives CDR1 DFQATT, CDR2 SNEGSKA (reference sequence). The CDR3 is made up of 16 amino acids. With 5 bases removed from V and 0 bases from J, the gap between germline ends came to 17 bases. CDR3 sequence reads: CSAGPWASTSYNEQFF. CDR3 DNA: TGCAGTGCTGGACCCTGGGCCTCGACCTCCTACAATGAGCAGTTCTTC.

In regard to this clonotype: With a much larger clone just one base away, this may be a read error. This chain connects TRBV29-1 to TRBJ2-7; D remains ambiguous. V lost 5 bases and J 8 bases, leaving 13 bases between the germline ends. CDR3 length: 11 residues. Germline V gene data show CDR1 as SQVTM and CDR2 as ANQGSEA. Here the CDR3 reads CSVSRAKKQYF. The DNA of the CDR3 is TGCAGCGTTTCTAGGGCGAAAAAGCAGTACTTC.

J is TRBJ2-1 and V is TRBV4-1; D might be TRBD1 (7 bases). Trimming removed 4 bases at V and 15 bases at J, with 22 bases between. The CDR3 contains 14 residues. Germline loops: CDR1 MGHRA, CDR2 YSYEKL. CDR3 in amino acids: CASSPPGRGAKRFF. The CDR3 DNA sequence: TGCGCCAGCAGCCCCCCTGGCAGGGGGGCTAAGCGGTTCTTC.